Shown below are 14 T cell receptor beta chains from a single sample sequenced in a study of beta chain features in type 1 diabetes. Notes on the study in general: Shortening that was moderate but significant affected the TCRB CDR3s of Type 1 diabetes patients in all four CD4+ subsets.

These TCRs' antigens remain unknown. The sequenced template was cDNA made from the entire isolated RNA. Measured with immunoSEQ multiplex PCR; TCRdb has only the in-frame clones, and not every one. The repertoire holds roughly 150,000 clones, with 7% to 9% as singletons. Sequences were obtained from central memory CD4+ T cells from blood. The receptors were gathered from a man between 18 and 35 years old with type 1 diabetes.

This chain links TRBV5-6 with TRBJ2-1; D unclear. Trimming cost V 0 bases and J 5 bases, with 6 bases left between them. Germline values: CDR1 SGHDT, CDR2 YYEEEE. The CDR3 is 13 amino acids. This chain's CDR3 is CASSLGRNNEQFF. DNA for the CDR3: TGTGCCAGCAGCTTGGGCAGAAACAATGAGCAGTTCTTC.

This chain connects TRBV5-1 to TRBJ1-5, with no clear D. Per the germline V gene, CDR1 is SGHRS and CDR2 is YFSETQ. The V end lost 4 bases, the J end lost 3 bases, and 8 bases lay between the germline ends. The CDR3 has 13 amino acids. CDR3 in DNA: TGCGCCAGCAGCGTGGGAGACAATCAGCCCCAGCATTTT. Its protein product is CASSVGDNQPQHF.

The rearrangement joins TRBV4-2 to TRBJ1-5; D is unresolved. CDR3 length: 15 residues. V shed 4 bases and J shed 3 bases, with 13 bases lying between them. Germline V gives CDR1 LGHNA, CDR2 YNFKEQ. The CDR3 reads CASSRSLIANQPQHF. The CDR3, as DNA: TGTGCCAGCAGCCGTTCCCTAATTGCCAATCAGCCCCAGCATTTT.

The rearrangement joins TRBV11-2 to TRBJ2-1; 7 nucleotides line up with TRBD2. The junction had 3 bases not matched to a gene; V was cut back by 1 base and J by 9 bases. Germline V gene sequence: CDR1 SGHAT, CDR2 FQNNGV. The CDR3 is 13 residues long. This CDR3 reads CASSLVGGSEQFF. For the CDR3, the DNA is TGTGCCAGCAGCTTAGTGGGGGGGAGTGAGCAGTTCTTC.

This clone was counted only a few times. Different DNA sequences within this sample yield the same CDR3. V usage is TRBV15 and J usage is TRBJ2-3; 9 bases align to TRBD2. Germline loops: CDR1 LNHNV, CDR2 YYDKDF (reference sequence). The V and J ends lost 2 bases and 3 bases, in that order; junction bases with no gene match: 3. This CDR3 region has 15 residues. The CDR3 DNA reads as TGTGCCACCAGCAGAATAGCGGGAGTAACAGATACGCAGTATTTT. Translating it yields CATSRIAGVTDTQYF.

CDR3 sequence (DNA): TGCGCCAGCAGCTTGGTGGGAGCCGAGGGAGATACGCAGTATTTT. Protein sequence: CASSLVGAEGDTQYF. J is TRBJ2-3 and V is TRBV5-1; TRBD2 might be the D (5 bases). Per the germline V gene, CDR1 is SGHRS and CDR2 is YFSETQ. Deletions cut 0 bases from V and 5 bases from J, with 13 bases between. This CDR3 has 15 amino acids.

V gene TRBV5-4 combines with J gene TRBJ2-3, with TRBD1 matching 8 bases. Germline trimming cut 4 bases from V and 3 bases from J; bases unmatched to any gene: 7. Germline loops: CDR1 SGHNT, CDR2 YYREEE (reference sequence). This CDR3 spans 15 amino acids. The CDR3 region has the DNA TGTGCCAGCAGCCCGCGACAGGGGATGACAGATACGCAGTATTTT. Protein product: CASSPRQGMTDTQYF.

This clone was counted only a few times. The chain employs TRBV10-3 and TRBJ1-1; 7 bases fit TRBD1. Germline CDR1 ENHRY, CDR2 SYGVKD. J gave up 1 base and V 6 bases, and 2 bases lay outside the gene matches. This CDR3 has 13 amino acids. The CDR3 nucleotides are TGTGCCATCAGGAGGACAGGGAACACTGAAGCTTTCTTT. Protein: CAIRRTGNTEAFF.

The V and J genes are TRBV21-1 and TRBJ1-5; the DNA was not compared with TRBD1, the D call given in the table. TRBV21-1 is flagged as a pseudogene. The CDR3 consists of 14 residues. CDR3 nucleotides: TGTGCCAGCGAGAAAGGGGGAGTCATACAGCCCCAGCATTTT. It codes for CASEKGGVIQPQHF.

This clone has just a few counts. CDR3 sequence (DNA): TGTGCCAGCAGCCCGACTACGAACGGAAACACCATATATTTT. It translates to CASSPTTNGNTIYF. V and J are TRBV7-2 and TRBJ1-3, with no clear D. The CDR3 is 14 amino acids. The germline gives CDR1 SGHTA, CDR2 FQGNSA. Deletions cut 5 bases from V and 4 bases from J, with 12 bases between.

The CDR3 region is CASALRQGEKAFF. The CDR3 nucleotides are TGCGCCAGCGCCTTAAGACAGGGGGAAAAGGCTTTCTTT. The chain employs TRBV5-1 and TRBJ1-1; 9 nucleotides agree with TRBD1. V was pared by 7 bases and J by 11 bases, with 12 bases of the junction left unmatched. Germline loops: CDR1 SGHRS, CDR2 YFSETQ. This CDR3 region has 13 residues.

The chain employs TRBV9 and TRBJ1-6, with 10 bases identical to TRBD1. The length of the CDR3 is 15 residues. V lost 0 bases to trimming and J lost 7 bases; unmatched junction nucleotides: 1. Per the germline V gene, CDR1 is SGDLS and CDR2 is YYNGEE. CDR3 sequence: CASSVGGQGNSPLHF. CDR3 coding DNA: TGTGCCAGCAGCGTAGGGGGACAGGGGAATTCACCCCTCCACTTT.

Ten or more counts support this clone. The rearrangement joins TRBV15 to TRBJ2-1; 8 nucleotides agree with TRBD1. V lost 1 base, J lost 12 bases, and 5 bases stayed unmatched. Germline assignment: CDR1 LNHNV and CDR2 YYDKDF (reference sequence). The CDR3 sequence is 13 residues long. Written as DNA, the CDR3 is TGTGCCACCAGCAGAGCCGGACAGGGCGGGCAGTTCTTC. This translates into CATSRAGQGGQFF.

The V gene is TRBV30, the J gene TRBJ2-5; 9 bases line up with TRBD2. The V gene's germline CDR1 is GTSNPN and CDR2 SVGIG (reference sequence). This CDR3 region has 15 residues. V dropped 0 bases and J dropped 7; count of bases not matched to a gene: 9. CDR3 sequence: CAWSVGTSSGGTQYF. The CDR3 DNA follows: TGTGCCTGGAGTGTCGGGACTAGCTCTGGCGGGACCCAGTACTTC.